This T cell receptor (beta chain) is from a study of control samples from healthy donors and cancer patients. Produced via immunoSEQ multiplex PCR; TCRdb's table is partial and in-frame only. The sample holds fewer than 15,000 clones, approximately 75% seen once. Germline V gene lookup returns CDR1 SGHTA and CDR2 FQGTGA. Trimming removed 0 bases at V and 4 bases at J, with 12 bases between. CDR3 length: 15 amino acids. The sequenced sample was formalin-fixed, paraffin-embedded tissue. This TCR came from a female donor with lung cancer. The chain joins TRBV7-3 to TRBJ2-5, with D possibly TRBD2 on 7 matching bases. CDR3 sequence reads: CASSLTGGAGETQYF. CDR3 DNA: TGTGCCAGCAGCTTAACAGGGGGGGCCGGAGAGACCCAGTACTTC.